This TCR beta chain appears in the sequencing data of a study of blood T cell repertoires in COVID-19. Study overall: The cDNA or gDNA used as material had been derived from T cells, B-cell-depleted T cells, or PBMCs.

Under the authors' procedure: Estimation of nucleated cell counts relied on the amplification of reference gene primers. Clones were read by immunoSEQ multiplex PCR, and TCRdb kept only the in-frame ones, dropping some. The DNA gave D and trimming, while V, J and clone size come from that table. The table records about 230,000 clones, 75% to 85% of them present only once. The sample comprised peripheral blood. This sequence was found in a man aged 40-50 years who had recovered from COVID-19.

The CDR3 coding sequence is TGTGCCAGCAGTTTCCTCCCGGGGGGCGGACAGTACGAGCAGTACTTC. The encoded protein is CASSFLPGGGQYEQYF. The chain couples TRBV27 to TRBJ2-7; possible D gene TRBD2, 7 bases. The length of the CDR3 is 16 residues. Germline CDR1 is MNHEY and CDR2 is SMNVEV (reference sequence). The V and J ends lost 3 bases and 4 bases respectively, with 19 bases between them.